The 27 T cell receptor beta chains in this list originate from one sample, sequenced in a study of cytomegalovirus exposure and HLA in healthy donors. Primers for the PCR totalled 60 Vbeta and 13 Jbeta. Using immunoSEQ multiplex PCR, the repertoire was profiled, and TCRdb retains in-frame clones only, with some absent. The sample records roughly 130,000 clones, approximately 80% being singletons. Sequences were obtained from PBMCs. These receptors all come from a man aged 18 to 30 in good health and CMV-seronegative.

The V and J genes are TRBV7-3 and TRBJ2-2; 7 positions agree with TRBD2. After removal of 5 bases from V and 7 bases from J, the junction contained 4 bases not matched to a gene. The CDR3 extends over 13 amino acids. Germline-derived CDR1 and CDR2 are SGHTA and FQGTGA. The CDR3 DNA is TGTGCCAGCAGCCTAGGGAGGGACGGGGAGCTGTTTTTT. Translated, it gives CASSLGRDGELFF. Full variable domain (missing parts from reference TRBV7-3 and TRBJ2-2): GAGVSQTPSNKVTEKGKYVELRCDPISGHTALYWYRQSLGQGPEFLIYFQGTGAADDSGLPNDRFFAVRPEGSVSTLKIQRTERGDSAVYLCASSLGRDGELFFGEGSRLTVL.

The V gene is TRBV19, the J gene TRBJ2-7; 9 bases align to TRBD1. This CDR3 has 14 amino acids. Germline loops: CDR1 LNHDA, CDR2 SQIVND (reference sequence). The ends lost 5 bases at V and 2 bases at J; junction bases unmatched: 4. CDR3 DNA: TGTGCCAGTAGTGTCGGGACAGGGACCTACGAGCAGTACGTC. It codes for CASSVGTGTYEQYV.

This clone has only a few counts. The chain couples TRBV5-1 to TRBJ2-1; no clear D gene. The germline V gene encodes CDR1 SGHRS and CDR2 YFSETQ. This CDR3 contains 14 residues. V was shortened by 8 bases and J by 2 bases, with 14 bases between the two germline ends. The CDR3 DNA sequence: TGCGCCAGTCGATATGACTCAACCTACAATGAGCAGTTCTTC. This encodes CASRYDSTYNEQFF. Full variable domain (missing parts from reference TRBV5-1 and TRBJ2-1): KAGVTQTPRYLIKTRGQQVTLSCSPISGHRSVSWYQQTPGQGLQFLFEYFSETQRNKGNFPGRFSGRQFSNSRSEMNVSTLELGDSALYLCASRYDSTYNEQFFGPGTRLTVL.

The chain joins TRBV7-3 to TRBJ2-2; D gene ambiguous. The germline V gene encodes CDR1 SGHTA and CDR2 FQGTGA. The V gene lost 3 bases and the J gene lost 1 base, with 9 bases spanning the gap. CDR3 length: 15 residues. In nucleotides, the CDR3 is TGTGCCAGCAGCTTCTTTGGCAAGAACACCGGGGAGCTGTTTTTT. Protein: CASSFFGKNTGELFF.

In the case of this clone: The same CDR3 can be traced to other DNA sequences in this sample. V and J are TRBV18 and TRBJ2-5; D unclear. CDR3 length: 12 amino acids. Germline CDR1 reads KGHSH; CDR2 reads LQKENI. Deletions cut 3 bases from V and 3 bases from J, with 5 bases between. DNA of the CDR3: TGTGCCAGCTCACCCTCTGAAGAGACCCAGTACTTC. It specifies CASSPSEETQYF.

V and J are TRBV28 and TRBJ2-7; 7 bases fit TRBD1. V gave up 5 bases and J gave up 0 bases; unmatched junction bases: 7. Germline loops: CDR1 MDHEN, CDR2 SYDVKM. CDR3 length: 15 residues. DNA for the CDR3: TGTGCCAGCAGTCCAGGACAGGCCCCCTCCTACGAGCAGTACTTC. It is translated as CASSPGQAPSYEQYF.

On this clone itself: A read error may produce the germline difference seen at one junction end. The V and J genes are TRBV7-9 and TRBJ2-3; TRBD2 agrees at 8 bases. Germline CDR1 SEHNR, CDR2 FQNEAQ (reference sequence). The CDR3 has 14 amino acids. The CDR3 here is CSSSPGTRADTQYF. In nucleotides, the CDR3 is TGTTCCAGCAGCCCAGGGACTAGAGCAGATACGCAGTATTTT.

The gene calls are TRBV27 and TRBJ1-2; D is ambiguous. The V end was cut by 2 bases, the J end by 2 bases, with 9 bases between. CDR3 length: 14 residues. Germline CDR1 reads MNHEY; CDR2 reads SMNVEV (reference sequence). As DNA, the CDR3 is TGTGCCAGCAGTTTACTGGGGAGAAACTATGGCTACACCTTC. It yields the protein CASSLLGRNYGYTF.

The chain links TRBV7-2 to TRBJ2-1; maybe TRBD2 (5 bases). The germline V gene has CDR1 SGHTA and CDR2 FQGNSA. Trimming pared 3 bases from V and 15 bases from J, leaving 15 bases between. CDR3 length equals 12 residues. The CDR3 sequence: CASSFRAGLGFF. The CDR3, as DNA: TGTGCCAGCAGCTTTCGGGCGGGCCTCGGGTTCTTC.

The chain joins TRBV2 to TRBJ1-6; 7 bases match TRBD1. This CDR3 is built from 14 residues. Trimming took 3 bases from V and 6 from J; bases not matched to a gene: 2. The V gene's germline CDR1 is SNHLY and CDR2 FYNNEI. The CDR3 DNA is TGTGCCAGCAGTGAGGGACAGCCTAATTCACCCCTCCACTTT. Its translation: CASSEGQPNSPLHF.

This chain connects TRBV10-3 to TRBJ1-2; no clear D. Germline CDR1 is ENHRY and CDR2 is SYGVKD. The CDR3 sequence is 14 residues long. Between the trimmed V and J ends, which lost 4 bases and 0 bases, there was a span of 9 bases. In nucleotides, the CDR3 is TGTGCCATCAGTGCAGCGGGGACTAACTATGGCTACACCTTC. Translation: CAISAAGTNYGYTF.

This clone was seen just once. CDR3 sequence (DNA): TGTGCCTGGAACCGTGGAAGCGGGAGGGTTCGGGAGACCCAGTACTTC. This codes for CAWNRGSGRVRETQYF. The V and J genes are TRBV30 and TRBJ2-5, with TRBD2 matching over 10 bases. This CDR3 comprises 16 residues. CDR1 is GTSNPN, CDR2 SVGIG, per germline (reference sequence). With 4 bases clipped from V and 5 bases from J, the junction kept 13 bases outside the gene matches.

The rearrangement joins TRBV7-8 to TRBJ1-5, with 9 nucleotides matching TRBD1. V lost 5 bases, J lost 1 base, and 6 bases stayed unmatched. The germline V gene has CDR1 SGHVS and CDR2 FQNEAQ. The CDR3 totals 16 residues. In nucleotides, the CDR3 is TGTGCCAGCAGCCCAGACAGGGGGAAAAGCAATCAGCCCCAGCATTTT. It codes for CASSPDRGKSNQPQHF.

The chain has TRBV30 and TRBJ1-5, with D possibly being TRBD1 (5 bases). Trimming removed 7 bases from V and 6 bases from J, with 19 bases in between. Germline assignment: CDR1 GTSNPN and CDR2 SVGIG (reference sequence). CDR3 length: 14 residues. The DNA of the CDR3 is TGTGCCTTGAACCAGAACGCCGGGGGTCAGCCCCAGCATTTT. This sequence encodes CALNQNAGGQPQHF.

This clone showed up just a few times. CDR3 residues: CASSVGGRINEKLFF. The CDR3 nucleotides are TGTGCCAGCAGCGTAGGGGGCAGGATAAATGAAAAACTGTTTTTT. The chain has TRBV9 and TRBJ1-4; D may be TRBD1 (5 bases). The CDR3 is 15 amino acids. Germline V gene data show CDR1 as SGDLS and CDR2 as YYNGEE. V was cut by 0 bases and J by 5 bases, with 11 bases left in between.

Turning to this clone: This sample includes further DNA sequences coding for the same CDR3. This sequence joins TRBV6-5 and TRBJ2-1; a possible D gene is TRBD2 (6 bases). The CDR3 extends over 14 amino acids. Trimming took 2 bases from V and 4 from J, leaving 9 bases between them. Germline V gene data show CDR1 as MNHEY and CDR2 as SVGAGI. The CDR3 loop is CASSYGLAYNEQFF. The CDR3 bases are TGTGCCAGCAGTTACGGGCTAGCGTACAATGAGCAGTTCTTC.

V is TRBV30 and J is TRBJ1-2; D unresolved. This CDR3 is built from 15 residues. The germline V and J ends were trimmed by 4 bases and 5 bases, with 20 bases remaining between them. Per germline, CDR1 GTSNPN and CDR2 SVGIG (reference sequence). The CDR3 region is CAWKRSPDTGYGYTF. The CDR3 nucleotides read TGTGCCTGGAAAAGGTCCCCCGACACCGGTTATGGCTACACCTTC.

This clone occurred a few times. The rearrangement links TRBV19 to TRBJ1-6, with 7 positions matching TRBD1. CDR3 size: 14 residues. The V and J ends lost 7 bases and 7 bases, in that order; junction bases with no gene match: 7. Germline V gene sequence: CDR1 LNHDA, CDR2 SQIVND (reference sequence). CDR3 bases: TGTGCCAGTAAGACGACAGGGACAAATTCACCCCTCCACTTT. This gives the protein CASKTTGTNSPLHF.

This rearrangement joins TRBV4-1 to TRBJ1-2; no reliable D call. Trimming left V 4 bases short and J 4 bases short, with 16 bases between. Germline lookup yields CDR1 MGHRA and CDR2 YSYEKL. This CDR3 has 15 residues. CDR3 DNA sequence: TGCGCCAGCAGCCCTTACATACAAGTAACCTATGGCTACACCTTC. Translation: CASSPYIQVTYGYTF.

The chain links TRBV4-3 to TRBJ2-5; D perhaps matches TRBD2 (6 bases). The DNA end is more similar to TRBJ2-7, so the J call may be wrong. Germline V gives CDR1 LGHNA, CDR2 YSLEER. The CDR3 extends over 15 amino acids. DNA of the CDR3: TGCGCCAGCAGCCCAACCGCGGGATCAGACTACGAGCAGTACTTC. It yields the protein CASSPTAGSDYEQYF.

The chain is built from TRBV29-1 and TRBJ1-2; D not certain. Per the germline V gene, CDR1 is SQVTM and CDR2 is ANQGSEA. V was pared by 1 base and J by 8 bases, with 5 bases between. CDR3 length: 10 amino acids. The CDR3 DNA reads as TGCAGCGTTGAAGCGGTCGGCTACACCTTC. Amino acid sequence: CSVEAVGYTF.

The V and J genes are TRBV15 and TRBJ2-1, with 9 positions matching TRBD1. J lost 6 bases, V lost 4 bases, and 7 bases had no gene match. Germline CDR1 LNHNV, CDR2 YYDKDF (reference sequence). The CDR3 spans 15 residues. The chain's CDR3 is CATSKNRGLFNEQFF. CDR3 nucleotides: TGTGCCACCAGCAAGAACAGGGGGCTTTTCAATGAGCAGTTCTTC.

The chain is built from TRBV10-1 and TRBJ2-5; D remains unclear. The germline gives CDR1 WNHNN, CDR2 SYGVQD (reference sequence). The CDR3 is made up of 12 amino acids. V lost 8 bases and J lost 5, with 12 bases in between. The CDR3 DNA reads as TGCGCCAGCGGGCCCTCTTGGGAGACCCAGTACTTC. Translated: CASGPSWETQYF.

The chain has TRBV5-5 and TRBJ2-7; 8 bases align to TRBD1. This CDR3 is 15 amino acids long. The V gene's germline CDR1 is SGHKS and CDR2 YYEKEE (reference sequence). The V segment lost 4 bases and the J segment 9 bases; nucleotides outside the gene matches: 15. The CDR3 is CASSLTTGTGIRQYV. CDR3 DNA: TGTGCCAGCAGCCTAACCACCGGGACAGGTATACGGCAGTACGTC.

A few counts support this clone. CDR3 region: CASSGTSGTETQYF. CDR3 DNA sequence: TGTGCCAGCAGCGGTACTAGCGGGACAGAGACCCAGTACTTC. The chain couples TRBV11-2 to TRBJ2-5; 10 bases are a match to TRBD2. The J segment lost 4 bases and the V segment lost 5 bases, leaving 4 bases of the junction unmatched. Germline values: CDR1 SGHAT, CDR2 FQNNGV. This CDR3 region has 14 residues.

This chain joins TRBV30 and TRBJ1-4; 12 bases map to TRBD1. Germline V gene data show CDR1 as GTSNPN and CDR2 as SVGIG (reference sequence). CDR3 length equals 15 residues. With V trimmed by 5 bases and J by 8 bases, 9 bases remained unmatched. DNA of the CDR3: TGTGCCTGGGGTACCCCCGGGACAGGGGGCGAAAAACTGTTTTTT. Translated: CAWGTPGTGGEKLFF.

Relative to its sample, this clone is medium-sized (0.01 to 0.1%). CDR3 bases: TGTGCCAGCAGAAGGGAGGGGAGCACAGATACGCAGTATTTT. This codes for CASRREGSTDTQYF. The chain employs TRBV27 and TRBJ2-3, with 7 positions matching TRBD2. With V trimmed by 6 bases and J by 0 bases, 3 bases remained unmatched. CDR3 length equals 14 residues. Germline CDR1 and CDR2: MNHEY and SMNVEV (reference sequence).